This T cell receptor beta chain was obtained from a study of shared clonotypes between healthy human individuals. Study-wide context: The cohort had a couple of women and a few men, ages 18 to 49.

The unsorted samples had some 90 million PBMCs used for genomic DNA. V was clipped by 6 bases and J by 7 bases; unmatched bases: 0. Germline CDR1 and CDR2: ENHRY and SYGVKD. This CDR3 spans 12 amino acids. Across several immunoSEQ plates, the genomic DNA of each subset was split evenly. In the source study's methods: Without quality scores, immunoSEQ junctional reads could not be filtered like full-length reads. TCRdb keeps only in-frame clones here, not all; method: immunoSEQ multiplex PCR. That table furnishes V, J and clone size, whereas the DNA furnished D and trimming. The sample shows about 490,000 clones, around 85% of them seen only once.

This TCR derives from a woman aged 40 to 50 in good health. Some clones in this sample may be carry-over from other donors' samples. The chain links TRBV10-3 to TRBJ2-7; TRBD2 matches 13 bases. The sequenced material came from PBMCs. This CDR3 is CAIRGLAGEQYF. The DNA of the CDR3 is TGTGCCATCAGGGGACTAGCGGGAGAGCAGTACTTC.